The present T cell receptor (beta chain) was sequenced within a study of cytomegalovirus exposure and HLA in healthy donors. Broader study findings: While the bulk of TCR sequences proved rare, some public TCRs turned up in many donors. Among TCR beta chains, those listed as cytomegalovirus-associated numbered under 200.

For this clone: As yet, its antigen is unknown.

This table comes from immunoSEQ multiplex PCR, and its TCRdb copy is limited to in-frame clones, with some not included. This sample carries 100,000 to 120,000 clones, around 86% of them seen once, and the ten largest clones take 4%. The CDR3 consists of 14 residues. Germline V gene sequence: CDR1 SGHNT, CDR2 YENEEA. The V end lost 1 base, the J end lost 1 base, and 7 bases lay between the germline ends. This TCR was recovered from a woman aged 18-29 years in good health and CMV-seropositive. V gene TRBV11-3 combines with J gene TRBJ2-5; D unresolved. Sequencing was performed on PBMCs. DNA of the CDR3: TGTGCCAGCAGCTTAGGACTCAGCCAAGAGACCCAGTACTTC. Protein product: CASSLGLSQETQYF.